This T cell receptor (beta chain) was captured in a study of cytomegalovirus exposure and HLA in healthy donors. Study details: The 120 validation repertoires matched the roughly 650 first-cohort repertoires in platform, a later analysis reported.

On this clone itself: Its cognate antigen is unknown.

Study observations and caveats: With high specificity and sensitivity, the classifier reportedly diagnosed cytomegalovirus status. Usually a TCR sequence was rare, but some public TCRs were found in many donors.

The method was immunoSEQ multiplex PCR; TCRdb's version includes in-frame clones alone and lacks a portion of them. The sample holds a few hundred thousand clones, over 80% seen once. The roughly 120-subject validation cohort, separate from the roughly 700-subject first cohort, included the donors. The specimen was PBMCs. This TCR came from a woman in her thirties in good health and CMV-seropositive.

The CDR3 bases are TGTGCCAGCAGGACACGGGACAGAACAAAAGCTTTCTTT. Its protein product is CASRTRDRTKAFF. The rearrangement uses TRBV27 and TRBJ1-1; TRBD1 aligns across 7 bases. The CDR3 runs 13 residues. The V and J ends lost 6 bases and 9 bases, in that order; junction bases with no gene match: 10. Germline V gives CDR1 MNHEY, CDR2 SMNVEV (reference sequence).